This T cell receptor beta chain was documented in a study of glioma-infiltrating T cells. Amplification of TCR alpha and beta CDR3 regions from RNA used iRepertoire nested multiplex PCR. One-step reverse transcription and amplification started from about 100-400 ng of tissue mRNA or PBMC total RNA. TCRdb passed the multiplex PCR reads through MiXCR, listing each CDR3 protein once. The sample lists tens of thousands of distinct CDR3 sequences; under 30% were seen once. General observations from the study: Tissue-blood divergence was below expectation in non-neoplastic patients, above in gliomas. Tissue and blood shared very few CDR3 sequences.

CDR3 length equals 14 residues. Of note for this clonotype: Its target is unknown. A much larger clone lies one base from this, so it may be a read error.

This TCR came from a human donor with low-grade glioma or glioblastoma, undergoing nonglioma brain surgery, or in good health (not recorded which). Sequenced input: glioma tissue, nonneoplastic brain tissue, or PBMCs (not recorded which). The rearrangement uses TRBV12-3 or TRBV12-4 and TRBJ2-3; D call uncertain. CDR3 sequence: CASSLTRGTDKQYF. CDR3 DNA sequence: TGTGCCAGCAGTTTGACGCGCGGCACAGATAAGCAGTATTTT.